A single sample gave rise to the 23 T cell receptor beta chains below, sequenced in a study of blood T cell repertoires in COVID-19. Repertoires were generated with immunoSEQ multiplex PCR, while TCRdb's copy carries only in-frame clones and drops some. This table holds under 200,000 clones, 88% found once. The sequencing input was peripheral blood. The receptors shown here come from a man aged 40-55 years with active or convalescent COVID-19.

Of note for this clone: This same CDR3 is encoded by further DNA sequences in the sample. The V call is TRBV18, the J call TRBJ1-2, with TRBD1 matching 7 bases. This CDR3 has 14 residues. Germline CDR1 reads KGHSH; CDR2 reads LQKENI. The V and J ends lost 3 bases and 2 bases, in that order; junction bases with no gene match: 3. This CDR3 reads CASSPTGANYGYTF. The CDR3 nucleotides are TGTGCCAGCTCACCTACAGGGGCGAACTATGGCTACACCTTC. Filled out from reference TRBV18 and TRBJ1-2, the complete variable domain reads NAGVMQNPRHLVRRRGQEARLRCSPMKGHSHVYWYRQLPEEGLKFMVYLQKENIIDESGMPKERFSAEFPKEGPSILRIQQVVRGDSAAYFCASSPTGANYGYTFGSGTRLTVV.

This rearrangement joins TRBV3-1 (or the pseudogene TRBV3-2) to TRBJ2-7; D might be TRBD1 (7 bases). This CDR3 comprises 12 residues. The germline CDR1 and CDR2 sequences are LGHDT and YNNKEL (reference sequence). Trimming pared 10 bases from V and 1 base from J, leaving 11 bases between. The chain's CDR3 is CATQGGSYEQYF. The CDR3 DNA follows: TGTGCCACCCAGGGGGGTTCCTACGAGCAGTACTTC.

The chain uses TRBV7-2 and TRBJ2-2; TRBD2 matches 7 bases. There are 14 residues in the CDR3. Trimming removed 9 bases from V and 0 bases from J; junction bases left unmatched: 4. From germline, CDR1 is SGHTA and CDR2 FQGNSA. CDR3 amino acids: CASASGSNTGELFF. CDR3 bases: TGTGCCAGTGCTAGCGGATCGAACACCGGGGAGCTGTTTTTT.

Here the CDR3 DNA reads TGTGCCAGCACCAAGGACAGGGTTGAAAAACTGTTTTTT. It specifies CASTKDRVEKLFF. The genes are TRBV2 and TRBJ1-4, with 8 bases fitting TRBD1. V shed 7 bases, J shed 7 bases, and the junction held 5 bases outside the gene matches. The CDR3 consists of 13 residues. Germline loops: CDR1 SNHLY, CDR2 FYNNEI.

The chain couples TRBV30 to TRBJ1-4; D gene uncertain. This CDR3 region has 15 residues. Germline CDR1 GTSNPN, CDR2 SVGIG (reference sequence). Trimming shortened V by 0 bases and J by 4 bases, and 12 bases separated the two germline ends. The CDR3 DNA reads as TGTGCCTGGAGTGTACCGTCGCCGAGTAATGAAAAACTGTTTTTT. Amino acid sequence: CAWSVPSPSNEKLFF.

The rearrangement uses TRBV7-2 and TRBJ2-7; 8 bases map to TRBD2. Germline V gene data show CDR1 as SGHTA and CDR2 as FQGNSA. With 5 bases clipped from V and 6 bases from J, the junction kept 12 bases outside the gene matches. The length of the CDR3 is 15 residues. This CDR3 is CASSPGGGRQPEQYF. CDR3 coding DNA: TGTGCCAGCAGCCCCGGGGGCGGGAGGCAGCCCGAGCAGTACTTC.

The chain carries TRBV7-9 and TRBJ2-1; TRBD2 aligns across 9 bases. Germline CDR1 is SEHNR and CDR2 is FQNEAQ (reference sequence). V trimming: 6 bases; J trimming: 11 bases; junction bases outside the gene matches: 8. The CDR3 spans 13 residues. The CDR3 loop reads CASSLIAGVKQFF. In DNA, the CDR3 is TGTGCCAGCAGTCTCATAGCGGGAGTAAAGCAGTTCTTC.

This sequence joins TRBV3-1 (or the pseudogene TRBV3-2) and TRBJ1-4, with D uncertain. Germline loops: CDR1 LGHDT, CDR2 YNNKEL (reference sequence). The V gene lost 1 base and the J gene lost 4 bases, with 7 bases spanning the gap. This CDR3 spans 14 amino acids. CDR3 nucleotides: TGTGCCAGCAGCCAAGTTCAATTTAATGAAAAACTGTTTTTT. This encodes CASSQVQFNEKLFF.

V and J are TRBV3-1 (or the pseudogene TRBV3-2) and TRBJ2-7; tentatively, D is TRBD1 (5 bases). V lost 0 bases and J 3 bases, leaving 18 bases between the germline ends. Germline CDR1 LGHDT, CDR2 YNNKEL (reference sequence). The CDR3 is 17 residues long. CDR3: CASSQDTKGIDLYEQYF. CDR3 bases: TGTGCCAGCAGCCAAGATACTAAGGGGATAGATCTCTACGAGCAGTACTTC.

V is TRBV27 and J is TRBJ1-2; the D is unclear. This CDR3 has 13 residues. V was shortened by 9 bases and J by 4 bases, with 15 bases between the two germline ends. CDR1 MNHEY and CDR2 SMNVEV come from the germline V gene (reference sequence). The CDR3 loop reads CASSSLAAYGYTF. The CDR3 DNA reads TGTGCCAGTTCATCGTTAGCAGCCTATGGCTACACCTTC.

V gene TRBV27 combines with J gene TRBJ2-3, with D possibly TRBD2 on 6 matching bases. The CDR3 runs 13 residues. Germline CDR1 reads MNHEY; CDR2 reads SMNVEV (reference sequence). With 3 bases removed from V and 5 bases from J, the gap between germline ends came to 9 bases. CDR3 sequence: CASSFGGIDTQYF. In nucleotides, the CDR3 is TGTGCCAGCAGTTTTGGGGGGATAGATACGCAGTATTTT.

V usage is TRBV7-9 and J usage is TRBJ1-5; D is unresolved. Trimming took off 1 base at V and 0 bases at J, with 4 bases between the two ends. CDR3 length: 14 residues. Germline V gene sequence: CDR1 SEHNR, CDR2 FQNEAQ (reference sequence). CDR3 residues: CASSLDFSNQPQHF. DNA for the CDR3: TGTGCCAGCAGCTTAGACTTTAGCAATCAGCCCCAGCATTTT.

The chain uses TRBV18 and TRBJ2-1; weak D call: TRBD2 (5 bases). There are 17 residues in the CDR3. Germline loops: CDR1 KGHSH, CDR2 LQKENI. Trimming took 4 bases from V and 0 from J, leaving 16 bases between them. CDR3 in DNA: TGTGCCAGCTCACGTCAAGGTCCGGGAAGCTCCTACAATGAGCAGTTCTTC. Its translation is CASSRQGPGSSYNEQFF.

The chain is built from TRBV28 and TRBJ1-1; TRBD1 matches at 9 bases. The CDR3 contains 13 residues. V lost 7 bases to trimming and J lost 4 bases; unmatched junction nucleotides: 4. Per germline, CDR1 MDHEN and CDR2 SYDVKM. The CDR3: CASIRDRATEAFF. The CDR3 DNA reads as TGTGCCAGCATTAGGGACAGGGCCACTGAAGCTTTCTTT.

This chain connects TRBV9 to TRBJ2-5; 8 nucleotides line up with TRBD1. Trimming cost V 5 bases and J 4 bases; bases outside gene matches: 7. This CDR3 comprises 14 residues. CDR1 is SGDLS, CDR2 YYNGEE, per germline. CDR3 sequence: CASSNQGAPETQYF. The CDR3 nucleotides read TGTGCCAGCAGTAATCAGGGGGCCCCAGAGACCCAGTACTTC.

This clone was detected only a few times. J is TRBJ1-6 and V is TRBV24-1, with D unresolved. CDR3 length equals 13 residues. V was trimmed by 11 bases and J by 1 base, leaving 8 bases between them. The germline V gene has CDR1 KGHDR and CDR2 SFDVKD. DNA for the CDR3: TGTGCCAACTCAGGTTCCTATAATTCACCCCTCCACTTT. Amino acids: CANSGSYNSPLHF.

CDR3 loop: CASGHTSGRAYEQFF. In nucleotides, the CDR3 is TGTGCCAGCGGCCATACGAGCGGGAGGGCCTATGAGCAGTTCTTC. V and J are TRBV7-9 and TRBJ2-1; 10 nucleotides match TRBD2. Trimming took 8 bases from V and 8 from J; bases not matched to a gene: 12. Germline CDR1 SEHNR, CDR2 FQNEAQ (reference sequence). The CDR3 totals 15 residues.

This clone occurred once. The chain joins TRBV14 to TRBJ2-7; 10 nucleotides agree with TRBD1. The CDR3 consists of 15 residues. With V trimmed by 1 base and J by 1 base, 1 base remained unmatched. Germline lookup yields CDR1 SGHDN and CDR2 FVKESK. CDR3 bases: TGTGCCAGCAGCCAAGGGACAGGGGGTTCCTACGAGCAGTACTTC. Amino acids: CASSQGTGGSYEQYF. Using reference TRBV14 and TRBJ2-7 for the parts outside the CDR3, the full variable domain is EAGVTQFPSHSVIEKGQTVTLRCDPISGHDNLYWYRRVMGKEIKFLLHFVKESKQDESGMPNNRFLAERTGGTYSTLKVQPAELEDSGVYFCASSQGTGGSYEQYFGPGTRLTVT.

The chain has TRBV19 and TRBJ1-5, with D maybe TRBD1 (6 bases). This CDR3 contains 13 residues. V was pared by 6 bases and J by 5 bases, with 11 bases between. Germline CDR1 reads LNHDA; CDR2 reads SQIVND (reference sequence). The CDR3 region has the DNA TGTGCCAGTAGCACTACAGGGTATCAGCCCCAGCATTTT. Protein product: CASSTTGYQPQHF. Full variable domain (outside the CDR3, taken from reference TRBV19 and TRBJ1-5): DGGITQSPKYLFRKEGQNVTLSCEQNLNHDAMYWYRQDPGQGLRLIYYSQIVNDFQKGDIAEGYSVSREKKESFPLTVTSAQKNPTAFYLCASSTTGYQPQHFGDGTRLSIL.

V usage is TRBV5-1 and J usage is TRBJ1-1; 8 bases line up with TRBD1. The V gene's germline CDR1 is SGHRS and CDR2 YFSETQ. The CDR3 totals 15 residues. V shed 2 bases, J shed 3 bases, and the junction held 6 bases outside the gene matches. DNA of the CDR3: TGCGCCAGCAGCTTTTCCGGACAGGGCGACACTGAAGCTTTCTTT. As protein: CASSFSGQGDTEAFF. The full variable domain, in which reference TRBV5-1 and TRBJ1-1 provide the parts outside the CDR3, is KAGVTQTPRYLIKTRGQQVTLSCSPISGHRSVSWYQQTPGQGLQFLFEYFSETQRNKGNFPGRFSGRQFSNSRSEMNVSTLELGDSALYLCASSFSGQGDTEAFFGQGTRLTVV.

V usage is TRBV14 and J usage is TRBJ2-1; 9 bases fit TRBD2. The CDR3 spans 15 residues. Trimming took 2 bases from V and 3 from J; bases not matched to a gene: 2. Germline assignment: CDR1 SGHDN and CDR2 FVKESK. The CDR3 nucleotides are TGTGCCAGCAGCCAAACTAGCGGGTTCTACAATGAGCAGTTCTTC. Protein sequence: CASSQTSGFYNEQFF.

The gene calls are TRBV5-5 and TRBJ2-2; TRBD1 matches at 7 bases. Germline V gives CDR1 SGHKS, CDR2 YYEKEE (reference sequence). V dropped 4 bases and J dropped 7; count of bases not matched to a gene: 4. The CDR3 extends over 13 amino acids. The CDR3 loop reads CASSPTGFGELFF. The CDR3 DNA follows: TGTGCCAGCAGCCCGACAGGGTTCGGGGAGCTGTTTTTT.

This sequence joins TRBV6-5 and TRBJ1-6; 9 bases align to TRBD1. Germline lookup yields CDR1 MNHEY and CDR2 SVGAGI. The CDR3 runs 13 residues. V gave up 8 bases and J gave up 7 bases; unmatched junction bases: 3. The CDR3 DNA is TGTGCCAGCGATGACAGGGGGAATTCACCCCTCCACTTT. Protein sequence: CASDDRGNSPLHF.